These T cell receptor beta chains were read from a single sample in a study of regulatory T cells in long-lasting Graves disease. One entry per CDR3 protein, called by TCRdb with MiXCR from the multiplex PCR reads. The sample carries about 450,000 distinct CDR3 sequences, 11% to 15% recorded once. The data also belong to a second study, concerning T cells in Graves' hyperthyroidism and ophthalmopathy.

Specimen: peripheral blood mononuclear cells (PBMCs), collected at new diagnosis, from a patient treated with antithyroid drugs. The receptors were gathered from a woman in her fifties or sixties with Graves disease. The CDR3 runs from the conserved cysteine through the conserved F or W. The order of the fields is V gene, CDR3 protein.

V gene: TRBV6-1; CDR3 protein: CASRREGENEQFF
V gene: TRBV5-1; CDR3 protein: CASSLWDRVGEQYF
V gene: TRBV10-3; CDR3 protein: CAISELKGLNTEAFF
V gene: TRBV7-6; CDR3 protein: CASSFGSSYEQYF
V gene: TRBV18; CDR3 protein: CASSPWTGGQETQYF
V gene: TRBV6-5; CDR3 protein: CASSYSGGRTEKLFF
V gene: TRBV12-3/TRBV12-4; CDR3 protein: CASSFSGGYQPQHF
V gene: TRBV5-1; CDR3 protein: CASSPTGTSGTGELFF
V gene: TRBV30; CDR3 protein: CAWSVRWKGGSQLYEQYF
V gene: TRBV29-1; CDR3 protein: CSVEGDRYEQYF
V gene: TRBV5-1; CDR3 protein: CASHTVSMNTEAFF
V gene: TRBV27; CDR3 protein: CASSFTLADCNEQFF
V gene: TRBV30; CDR3 protein: CAWSDGPGYAKNIQYF
V gene: TRBV7-2; CDR3 protein: CASSLDGRNTGELFF
V gene: TRBV29-1; CDR3 protein: CSVVGAGDGSYNEQFF
V gene: TRBV19; CDR3 protein: CASTGGASSAGGPNNEQFF
V gene: TRBV28; CDR3 protein: CASSFSGLAGGGELFF
V gene: TRBV2; CDR3 protein: CASSVQGGTGETQYF
V gene: TRBV28; CDR3 protein: CASSLSGQDGGYTF
V gene: TRBV13; CDR3 protein: CASSLPSGRVPFSEQYF
V gene: TRBV12-3/TRBV12-4; CDR3 protein: CASSIPRVRDDSEQFF
V gene: TRBV19; CDR3 protein: CASSIGGRETQYF
V gene: TRBV3-1; CDR3 protein: CASSQGPATRTQYF
V gene: TRBV14; CDR3 protein: CASSLKREQETQYF
V gene: TRBV28; CDR3 protein: CASSGLAGDLAEQFF
V gene: TRBV3-1; CDR3 protein: CASSQVGSGSSYEQYF
V gene: TRBV5-6; CDR3 protein: CASRDQYEQRKAFF
V gene: TRBV5-1; CDR3 protein: CASSLNRGSPLHF